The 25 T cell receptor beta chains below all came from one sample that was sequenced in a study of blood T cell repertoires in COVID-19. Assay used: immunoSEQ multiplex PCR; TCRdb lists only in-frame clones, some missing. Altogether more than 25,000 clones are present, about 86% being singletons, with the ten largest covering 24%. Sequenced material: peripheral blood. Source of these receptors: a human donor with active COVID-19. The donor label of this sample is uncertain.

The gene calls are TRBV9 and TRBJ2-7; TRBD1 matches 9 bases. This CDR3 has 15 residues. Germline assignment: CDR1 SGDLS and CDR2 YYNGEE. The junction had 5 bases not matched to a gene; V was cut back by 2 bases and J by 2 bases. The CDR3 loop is CASSVGTGSTYEQYF. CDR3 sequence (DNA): TGTGCCAGCAGCGTTGGGACAGGGAGTACCTACGAGCAGTACTTC.

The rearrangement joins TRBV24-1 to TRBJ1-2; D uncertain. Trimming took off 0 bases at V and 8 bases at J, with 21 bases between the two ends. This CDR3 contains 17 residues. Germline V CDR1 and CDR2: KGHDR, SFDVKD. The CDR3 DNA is TGTGCCACCAGTGATTTGGTTACCGGGAAGGAGGAGTTAGGCTACACCTTC. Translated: CATSDLVTGKEELGYTF.

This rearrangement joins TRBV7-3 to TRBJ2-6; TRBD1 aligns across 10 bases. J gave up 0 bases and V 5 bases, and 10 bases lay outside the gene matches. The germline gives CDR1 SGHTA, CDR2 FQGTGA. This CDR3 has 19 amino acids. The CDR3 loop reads CASSPGTGVVTSGANVLTF. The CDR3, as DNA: TGTGCCAGCAGCCCCGGGACAGGGGTTGTTACCTCTGGGGCCAACGTCCTGACTTTC.

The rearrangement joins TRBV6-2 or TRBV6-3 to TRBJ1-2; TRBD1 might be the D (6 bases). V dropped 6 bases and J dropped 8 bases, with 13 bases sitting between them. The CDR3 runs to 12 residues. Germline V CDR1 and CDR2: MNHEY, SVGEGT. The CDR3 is CASSTEGVGYTF. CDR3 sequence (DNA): TGTGCCAGCAGCACCGAGGGGGTCGGCTACACCTTC.

CDR3 residues: CASSFDRGDGYTF. The DNA of the CDR3 is TGTGCCAGCAGCTTCGACAGGGGGGATGGCTACACCTTC. The chain combines TRBV5-4 with TRBJ1-2, with 9 nucleotides matching TRBD1. This CDR3 is 13 amino acids long. CDR1 and CDR2 from the germline V gene are SGHNT and YYREEE (reference sequence). V lost 2 bases and J lost 6; bases outside the gene matches: 2.

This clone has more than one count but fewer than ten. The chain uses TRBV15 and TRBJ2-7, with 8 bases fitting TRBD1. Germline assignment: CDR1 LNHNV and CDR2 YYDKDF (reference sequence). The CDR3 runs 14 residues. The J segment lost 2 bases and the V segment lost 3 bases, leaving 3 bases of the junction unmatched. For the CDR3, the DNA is TGTGCCACCAGCAGGGACAGGGAGGCCTACGAGCAGTACTTC. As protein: CATSRDREAYEQYF.

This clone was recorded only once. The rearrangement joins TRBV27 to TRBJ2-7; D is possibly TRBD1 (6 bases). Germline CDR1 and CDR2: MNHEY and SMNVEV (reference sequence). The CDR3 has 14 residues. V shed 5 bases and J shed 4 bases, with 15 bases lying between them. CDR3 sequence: CASSQQGRWYEQYF. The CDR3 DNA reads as TGTGCCAGCAGTCAACAGGGTCGGTGGTACGAGCAGTACTTC.

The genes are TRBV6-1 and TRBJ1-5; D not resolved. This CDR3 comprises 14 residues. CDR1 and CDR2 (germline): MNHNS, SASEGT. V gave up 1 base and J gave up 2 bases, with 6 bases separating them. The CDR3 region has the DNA TGTGCCAGCAGTGAAGTGGCAGGCAATCAGCCCCAGCATTTT. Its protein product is CASSEVAGNQPQHF.

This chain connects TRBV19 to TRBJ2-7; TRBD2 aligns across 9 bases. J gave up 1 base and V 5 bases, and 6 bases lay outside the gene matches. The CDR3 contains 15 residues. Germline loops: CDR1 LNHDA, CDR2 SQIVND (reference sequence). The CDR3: CASSRSGRQSYEQYF. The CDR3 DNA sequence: TGTGCCAGTAGTCGGAGCGGGAGGCAATCCTACGAGCAGTACTTC.

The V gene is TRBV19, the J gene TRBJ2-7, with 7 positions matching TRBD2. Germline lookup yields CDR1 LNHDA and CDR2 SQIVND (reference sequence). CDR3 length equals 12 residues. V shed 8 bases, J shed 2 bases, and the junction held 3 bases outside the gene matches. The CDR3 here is CASGEGPYEQYF. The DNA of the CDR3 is TGTGCCAGTGGGGAGGGCCCCTACGAGCAGTACTTC.

In nucleotides, the CDR3 is TGTGCCACCAGTGACCCGAAAGGGAGCGGGGGCAGCACAGATACGCAGTATTTT. Translation gives CATSDPKGSGGSTDTQYF. The chain combines TRBV24-1 with TRBJ2-3, with TRBD2 identical over 8 bases. The germline V gene has CDR1 KGHDR and CDR2 SFDVKD. CDR3 length: 18 residues. J gave up 0 bases and V 4 bases, and 11 bases lay outside the gene matches.

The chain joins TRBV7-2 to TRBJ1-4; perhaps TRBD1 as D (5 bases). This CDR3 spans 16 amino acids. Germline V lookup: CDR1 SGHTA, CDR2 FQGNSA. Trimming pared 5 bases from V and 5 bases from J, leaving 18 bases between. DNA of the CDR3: TGTGCCAGCAGCGGGGAGCGGGGGATAGGCAATGAAAAACTGTTTTTT. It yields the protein CASSGERGIGNEKLFF.

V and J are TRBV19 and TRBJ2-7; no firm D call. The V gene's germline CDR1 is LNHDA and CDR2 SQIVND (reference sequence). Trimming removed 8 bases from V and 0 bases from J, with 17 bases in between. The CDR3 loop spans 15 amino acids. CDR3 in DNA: TGTGCCAGTCAGTATAGTAGCAGCCTCTCCTACGAGCAGTACTTC. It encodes CASQYSSSLSYEQYF.

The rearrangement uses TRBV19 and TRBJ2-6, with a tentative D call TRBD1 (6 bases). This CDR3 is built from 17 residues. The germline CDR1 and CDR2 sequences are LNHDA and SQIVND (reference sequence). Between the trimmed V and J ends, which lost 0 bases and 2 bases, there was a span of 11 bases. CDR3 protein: CASSIEGGSPGANVLTF. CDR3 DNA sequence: TGTGCCAGTAGTATAGAAGGGGGAAGCCCTGGGGCCAACGTCCTGACTTTC. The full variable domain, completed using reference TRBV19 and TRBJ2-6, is DGGITQSPKYLFRKEGQNVTLSCEQNLNHDAMYWYRQDPGQGLRLIYYSQIVNDFQKGDIAEGYSVSREKKESFPLTVTSAQKNPTAFYLCASSIEGGSPGANVLTFGAGSRLTVL.

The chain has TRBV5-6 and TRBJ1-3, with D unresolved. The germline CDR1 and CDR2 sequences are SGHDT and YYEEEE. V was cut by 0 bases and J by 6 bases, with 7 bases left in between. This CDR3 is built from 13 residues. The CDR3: CASSLGRANTIYF. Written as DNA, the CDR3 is TGTGCCAGCAGCTTGGGGAGGGCAAACACCATATATTTT.

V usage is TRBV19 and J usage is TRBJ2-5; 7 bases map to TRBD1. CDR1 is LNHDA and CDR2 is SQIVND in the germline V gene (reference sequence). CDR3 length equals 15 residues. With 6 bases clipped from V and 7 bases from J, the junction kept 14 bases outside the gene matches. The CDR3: CASSKYSGTEATQYF. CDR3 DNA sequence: TGTGCCAGTAGCAAATACTCCGGGACAGAGGCGACCCAGTACTTC. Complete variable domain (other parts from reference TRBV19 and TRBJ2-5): DGGITQSPKYLFRKEGQNVTLSCEQNLNHDAMYWYRQDPGQGLRLIYYSQIVNDFQKGDIAEGYSVSREKKESFPLTVTSAQKNPTAFYLCASSKYSGTEATQYFGPGTRLLVL.

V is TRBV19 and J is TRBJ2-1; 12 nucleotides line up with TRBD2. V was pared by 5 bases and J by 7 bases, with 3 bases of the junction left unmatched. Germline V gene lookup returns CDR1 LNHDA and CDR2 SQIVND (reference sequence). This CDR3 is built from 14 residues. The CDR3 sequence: CASSFGLAGNEQFF. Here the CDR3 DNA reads TGTGCCAGTAGTTTCGGACTAGCGGGAAATGAGCAGTTCTTC.

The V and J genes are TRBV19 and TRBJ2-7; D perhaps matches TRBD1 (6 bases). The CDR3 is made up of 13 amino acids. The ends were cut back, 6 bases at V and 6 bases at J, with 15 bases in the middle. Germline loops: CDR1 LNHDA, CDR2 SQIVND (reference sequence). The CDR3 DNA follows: TGTGCCAGTAGAAGGGCACAGGGCGGCGAGCAGTACTTC. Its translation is CASRRAQGGEQYF. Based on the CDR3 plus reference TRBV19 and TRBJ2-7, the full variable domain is DGGITQSPKYLFRKEGQNVTLSCEQNLNHDAMYWYRQDPGQGLRLIYYSQIVNDFQKGDIAEGYSVSREKKESFPLTVTSAQKNPTAFYLCASRRAQGGEQYFGPGTRLTVT.

CDR3 nucleotides: TGTGCCAGTAGTACCCGGCCGGGGTACGAGCAGTACTTC. Protein sequence: CASSTRPGYEQYF. The rearrangement joins TRBV19 to TRBJ2-7, with D tentatively TRBD2 (5 bases). Germline CDR1 and CDR2: LNHDA and SQIVND (reference sequence). The CDR3 is 13 amino acids. V was shortened by 4 bases and J by 4 bases, with 11 bases between the two germline ends.

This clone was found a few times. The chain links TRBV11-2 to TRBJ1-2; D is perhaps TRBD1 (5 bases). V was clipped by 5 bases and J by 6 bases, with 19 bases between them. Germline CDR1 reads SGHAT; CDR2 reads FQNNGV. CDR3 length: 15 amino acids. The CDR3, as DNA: TGTGCCAGCAGCCCCCGGGCAGGGAACGTTCATGGCTACACCTTC. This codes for CASSPRAGNVHGYTF.

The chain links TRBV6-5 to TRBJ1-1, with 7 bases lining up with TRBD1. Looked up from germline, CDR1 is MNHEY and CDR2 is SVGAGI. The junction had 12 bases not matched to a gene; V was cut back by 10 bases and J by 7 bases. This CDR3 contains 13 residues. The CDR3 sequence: CATEETRQGEAFF. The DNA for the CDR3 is TGTGCCACCGAAGAAACCCGACAGGGTGAAGCTTTCTTT.

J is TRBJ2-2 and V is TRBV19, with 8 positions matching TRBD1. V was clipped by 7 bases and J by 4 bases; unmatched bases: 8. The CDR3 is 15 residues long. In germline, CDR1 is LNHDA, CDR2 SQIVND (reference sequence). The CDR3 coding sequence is TGTGCCAGTACCGTCGGACAGGGCAGCACCGGGGAGCTGTTTTTT. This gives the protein CASTVGQGSTGELFF.

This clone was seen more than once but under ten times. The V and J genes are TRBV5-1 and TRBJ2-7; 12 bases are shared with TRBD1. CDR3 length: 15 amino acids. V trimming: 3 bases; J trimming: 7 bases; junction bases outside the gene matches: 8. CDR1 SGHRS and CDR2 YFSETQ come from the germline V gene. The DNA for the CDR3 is TGCGCCAGCAGCTGGGACAGGGGGCCGCTTGGAGAGCAGTACTTC. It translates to CASSWDRGPLGEQYF.

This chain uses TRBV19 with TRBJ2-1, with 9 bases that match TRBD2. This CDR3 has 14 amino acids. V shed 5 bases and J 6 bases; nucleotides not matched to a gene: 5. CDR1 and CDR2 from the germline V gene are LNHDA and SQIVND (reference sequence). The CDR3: CASSPLAGTNEQFF. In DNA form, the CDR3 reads TGTGCCAGTAGTCCCCTAGCGGGAACCAATGAGCAGTTCTTC.

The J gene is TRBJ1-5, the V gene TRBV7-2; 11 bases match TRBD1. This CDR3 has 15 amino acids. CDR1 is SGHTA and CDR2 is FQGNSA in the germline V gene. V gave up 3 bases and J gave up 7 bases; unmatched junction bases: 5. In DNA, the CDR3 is TGTGCCAGCAGCTTCGGGACAGGGGGGCGGCAGCCCCAGCATTTT. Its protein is CASSFGTGGRQPQHF. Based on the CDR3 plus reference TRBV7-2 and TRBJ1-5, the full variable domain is GAGVSQSPSNKVTEKGKDVELRCDPISGHTALYWYRQSLGQGLEFLIYFQGNSAPDKSGLPSDRFSAERTGGSVSTLTIQRTQQEDSAVYLCASSFGTGGRQPQHFGDGTRLSIL.